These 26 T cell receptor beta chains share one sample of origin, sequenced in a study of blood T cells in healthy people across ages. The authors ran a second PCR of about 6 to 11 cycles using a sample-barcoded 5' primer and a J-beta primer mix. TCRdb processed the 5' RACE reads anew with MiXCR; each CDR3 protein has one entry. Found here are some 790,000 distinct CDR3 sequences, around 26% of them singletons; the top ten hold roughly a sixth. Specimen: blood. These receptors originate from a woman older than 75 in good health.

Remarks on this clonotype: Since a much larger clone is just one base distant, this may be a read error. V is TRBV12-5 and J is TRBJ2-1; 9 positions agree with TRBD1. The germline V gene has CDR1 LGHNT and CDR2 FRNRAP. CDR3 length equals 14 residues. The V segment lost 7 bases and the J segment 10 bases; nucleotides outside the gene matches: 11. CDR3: CASDTGGPLGEQFF. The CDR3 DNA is TGTGCTAGTGATACAGGGGGCCCCTTGGGCGAGCAGTTCTTC.

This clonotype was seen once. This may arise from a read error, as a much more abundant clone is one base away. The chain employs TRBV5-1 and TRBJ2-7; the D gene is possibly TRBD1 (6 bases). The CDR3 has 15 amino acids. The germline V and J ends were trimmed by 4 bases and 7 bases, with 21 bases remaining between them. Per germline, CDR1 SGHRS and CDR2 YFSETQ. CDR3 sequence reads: CASSGGLLGVEEQYF. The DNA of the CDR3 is TGCGCCAGCAGCGGGGGCCTTTTGGGGGTAGAAGAGCAGTACTTC.

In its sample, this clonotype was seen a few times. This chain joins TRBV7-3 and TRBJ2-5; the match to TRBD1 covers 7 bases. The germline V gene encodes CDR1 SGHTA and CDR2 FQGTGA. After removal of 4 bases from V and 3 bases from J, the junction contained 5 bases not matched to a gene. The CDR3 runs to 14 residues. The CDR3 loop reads CASSSGTAEETQYF. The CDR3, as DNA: TGTGCCAGCAGCTCCGGGACAGCCGAAGAGACCCAGTACTTC.

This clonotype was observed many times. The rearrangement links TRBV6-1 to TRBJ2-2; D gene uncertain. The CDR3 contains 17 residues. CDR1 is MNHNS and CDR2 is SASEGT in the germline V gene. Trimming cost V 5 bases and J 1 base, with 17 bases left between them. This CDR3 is CASSQRLLTLNTGELFF. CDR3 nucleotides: TGTGCCAGCAGTCAAAGATTACTTACCCTGAACACCGGGGAGCTGTTTTTT.

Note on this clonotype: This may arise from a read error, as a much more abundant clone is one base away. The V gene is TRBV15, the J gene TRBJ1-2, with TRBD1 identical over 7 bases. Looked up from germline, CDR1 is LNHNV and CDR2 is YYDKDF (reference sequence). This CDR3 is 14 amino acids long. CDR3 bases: TGTGCCACCAGCAGAAGGACAGGAGACTATGGCCACACCTTC. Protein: CATSRRTGDYGHTF.

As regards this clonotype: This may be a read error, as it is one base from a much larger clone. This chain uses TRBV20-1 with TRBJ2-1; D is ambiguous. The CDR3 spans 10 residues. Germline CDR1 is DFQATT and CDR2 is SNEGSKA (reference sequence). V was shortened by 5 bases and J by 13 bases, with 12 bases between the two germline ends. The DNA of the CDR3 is TGCAGTGCTTTTTTGGAGACCCAGTTCTTC. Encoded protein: CSAFLETQFF.

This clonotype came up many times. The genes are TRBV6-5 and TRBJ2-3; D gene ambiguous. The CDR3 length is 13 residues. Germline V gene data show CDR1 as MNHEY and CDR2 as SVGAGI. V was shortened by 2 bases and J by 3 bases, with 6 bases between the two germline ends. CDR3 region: CASSYLQTDTQYF. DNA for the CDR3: TGTGCCAGCAGTTACCTGCAGACAGATACGCAGTATTTT.

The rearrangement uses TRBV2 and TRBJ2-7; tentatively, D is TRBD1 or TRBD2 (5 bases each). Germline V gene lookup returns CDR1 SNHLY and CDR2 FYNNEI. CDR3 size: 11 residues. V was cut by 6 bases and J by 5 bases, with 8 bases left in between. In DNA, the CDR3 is TGTGCCAGCAGCCCGGGACACGAGCAGTACTTC. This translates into CASSPGHEQYF.

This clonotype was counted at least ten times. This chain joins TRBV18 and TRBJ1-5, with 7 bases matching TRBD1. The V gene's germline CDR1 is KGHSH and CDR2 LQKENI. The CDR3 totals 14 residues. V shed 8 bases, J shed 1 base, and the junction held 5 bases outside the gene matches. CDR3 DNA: TGTGCCAGCAGTCCACAGGGGAGCAATCAGCCCCAGCATTTT. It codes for CASSPQGSNQPQHF.

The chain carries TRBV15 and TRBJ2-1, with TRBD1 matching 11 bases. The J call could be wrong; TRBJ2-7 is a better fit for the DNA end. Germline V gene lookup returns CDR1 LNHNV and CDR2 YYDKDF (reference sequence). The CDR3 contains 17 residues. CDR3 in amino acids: CATRLRSGTGGYNEQYF. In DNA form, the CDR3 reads TGTGCCACCAGATTACGCTCCGGGACAGGGGGGTACAATGAGCAGTACTTC.

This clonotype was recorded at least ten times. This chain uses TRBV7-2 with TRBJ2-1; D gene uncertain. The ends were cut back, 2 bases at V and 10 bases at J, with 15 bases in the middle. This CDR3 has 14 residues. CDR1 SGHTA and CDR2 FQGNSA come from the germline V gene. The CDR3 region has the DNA TGTGCCAGCAGCTTAAACGGCCAGTTAGGGGAGCAGTTCTTC. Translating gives CASSLNGQLGEQFF. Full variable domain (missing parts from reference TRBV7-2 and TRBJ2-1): GAGVSQSPSNKVTEKGKDVELRCDPISGHTALYWYRQSLGQGLEFLIYFQGNSAPDKSGLPSDRFSAERTGGSVSTLTIQRTQQEDSAVYLCASSLNGQLGEQFFGPGTRLTVL.

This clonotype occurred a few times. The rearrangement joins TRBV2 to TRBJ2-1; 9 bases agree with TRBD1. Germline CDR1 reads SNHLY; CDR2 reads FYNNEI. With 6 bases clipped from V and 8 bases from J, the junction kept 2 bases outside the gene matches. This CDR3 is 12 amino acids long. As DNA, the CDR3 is TGTGCCAGCAGGGGACAGGGCTATGAGCAGTTCTTC. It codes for CASRGQGYEQFF. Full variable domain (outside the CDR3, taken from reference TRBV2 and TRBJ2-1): EPEVTQTPSHQVTQMGQEVILRCVPISNHLYFYWYRQILGQKVEFLVSFYNNEISEKSEIFDDQFSVERPDGSNFTLKIRSTKLEDSAMYFCASRGQGYEQFFGPGTRLTVL.

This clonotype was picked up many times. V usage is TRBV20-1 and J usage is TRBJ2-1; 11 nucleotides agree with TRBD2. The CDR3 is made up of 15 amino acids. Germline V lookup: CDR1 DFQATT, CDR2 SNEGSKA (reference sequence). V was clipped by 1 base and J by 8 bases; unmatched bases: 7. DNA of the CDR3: TGCAGTGCTAGAGGACTAGCGGGGTCTATGGATGAGCAGTTCTTC. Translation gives CSARGLAGSMDEQFF.

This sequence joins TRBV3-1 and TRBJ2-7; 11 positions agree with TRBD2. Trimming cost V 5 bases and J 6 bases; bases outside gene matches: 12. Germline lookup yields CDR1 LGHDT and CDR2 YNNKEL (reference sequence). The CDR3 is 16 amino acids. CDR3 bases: TGTGCCAGCAGCAAAAGAGGAACTAGCGGGGGAGGCGAGCAGTACTTC. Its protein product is CASSKRGTSGGGEQYF.

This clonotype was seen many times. The DNA of the CDR3 is TGCAGTGCTAGCGAGGGAATTAATTCACCCCTCCACTTT. Translating gives CSASEGINSPLHF. The V gene is TRBV20-1, the J gene TRBJ1-6; the D is unclear. This CDR3 is built from 13 residues. Looked up from germline, CDR1 is DFQATT and CDR2 is SNEGSKA (reference sequence). Trimming left V 3 bases short and J 6 bases short, with 9 bases between.

CDR3 DNA sequence: TGCAGCGTTAGCGGCAGCCGGTTCGGGGGCTACACCTTC. It specifies CSVSGSRFGGYTF. This rearrangement joins TRBV29-1 to TRBJ1-2, with unresolved D. Germline V gives CDR1 SQVTM, CDR2 ANQGSEA. V dropped 5 bases and J dropped 8 bases, with 18 bases sitting between them. The CDR3 length is 13 residues.

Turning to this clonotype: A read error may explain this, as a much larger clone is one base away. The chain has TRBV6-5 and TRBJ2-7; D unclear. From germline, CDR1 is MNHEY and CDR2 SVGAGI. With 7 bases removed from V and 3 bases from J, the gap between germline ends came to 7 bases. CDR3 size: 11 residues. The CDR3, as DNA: TGTGCCAGCAATAAAAACTACGAGCAGTACTTC. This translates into CASNKNYEQYF.

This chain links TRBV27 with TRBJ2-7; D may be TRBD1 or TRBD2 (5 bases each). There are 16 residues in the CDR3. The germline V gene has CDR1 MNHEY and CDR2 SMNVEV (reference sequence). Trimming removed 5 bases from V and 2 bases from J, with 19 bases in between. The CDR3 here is CASSPYSYGATYEQYF. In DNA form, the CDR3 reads TGTGCCAGCAGTCCATATAGTTACGGGGCGACCTACGAGCAGTACTTC.

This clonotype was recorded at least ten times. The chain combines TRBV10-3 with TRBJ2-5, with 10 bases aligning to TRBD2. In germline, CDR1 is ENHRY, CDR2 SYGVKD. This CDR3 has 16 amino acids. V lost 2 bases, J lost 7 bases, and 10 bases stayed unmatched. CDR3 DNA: TGTGCCATCAGTGAGGTAGCGGGGGGCCCCAGGGGGACCCAGTACTTC. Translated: CAISEVAGGPRGTQYF.

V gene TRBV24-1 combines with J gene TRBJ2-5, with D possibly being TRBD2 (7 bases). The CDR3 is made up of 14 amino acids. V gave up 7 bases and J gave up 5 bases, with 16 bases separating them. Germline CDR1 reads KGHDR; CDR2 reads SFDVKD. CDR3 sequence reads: CATRATAGAETQYF. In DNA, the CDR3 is TGTGCCACCAGGGCCACTGCGGGGGCGGAGACCCAGTACTTC.

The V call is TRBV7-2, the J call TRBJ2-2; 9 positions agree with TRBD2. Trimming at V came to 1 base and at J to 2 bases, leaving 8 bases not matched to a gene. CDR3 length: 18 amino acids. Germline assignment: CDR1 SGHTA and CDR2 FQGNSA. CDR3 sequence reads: CASSLVRGGFRNTGELFF. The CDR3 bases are TGTGCCAGCAGCTTAGTGCGGGGGGGCTTCAGAAACACCGGGGAGCTGTTTTTT. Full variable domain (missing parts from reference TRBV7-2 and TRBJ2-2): GAGVSQSPSNKVTEKGKDVELRCDPISGHTALYWYRQSLGQGLEFLIYFQGNSAPDKSGLPSDRFSAERTGGSVSTLTIQRTQQEDSAVYLCASSLVRGGFRNTGELFFGEGSRLTVL.

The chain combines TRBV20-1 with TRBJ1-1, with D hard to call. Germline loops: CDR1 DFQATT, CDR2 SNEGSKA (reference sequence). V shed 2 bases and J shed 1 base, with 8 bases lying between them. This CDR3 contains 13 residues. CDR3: CSARRGRNTEAFF. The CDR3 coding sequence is TGCAGTGCTAGACGAGGAAGGAACACTGAAGCTTTCTTT.

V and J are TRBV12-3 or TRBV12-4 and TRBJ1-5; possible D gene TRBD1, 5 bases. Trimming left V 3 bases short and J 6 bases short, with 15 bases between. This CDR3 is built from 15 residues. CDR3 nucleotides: TGTGCCAGCAGTTTCCAGTCCGGGGGGAGTCAGCCCCAGCATTTT. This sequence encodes CASSFQSGGSQPQHF.

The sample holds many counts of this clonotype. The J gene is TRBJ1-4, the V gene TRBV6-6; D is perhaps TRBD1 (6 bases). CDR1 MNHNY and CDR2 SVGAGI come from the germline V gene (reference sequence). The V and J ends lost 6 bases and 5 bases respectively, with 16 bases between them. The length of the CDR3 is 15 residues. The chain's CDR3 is CASSDATGGNEKLFF. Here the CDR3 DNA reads TGTGCCAGCAGCGACGCGACAGGCGGAAATGAAAAACTGTTTTTT.

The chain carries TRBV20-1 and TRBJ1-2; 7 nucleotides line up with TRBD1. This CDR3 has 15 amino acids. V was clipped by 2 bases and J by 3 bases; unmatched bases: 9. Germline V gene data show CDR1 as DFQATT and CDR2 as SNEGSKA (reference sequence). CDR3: CSARKPQGEDYGYTF. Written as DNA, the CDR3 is TGCAGTGCTAGAAAACCCCAGGGGGAGGACTATGGCTACACCTTC.

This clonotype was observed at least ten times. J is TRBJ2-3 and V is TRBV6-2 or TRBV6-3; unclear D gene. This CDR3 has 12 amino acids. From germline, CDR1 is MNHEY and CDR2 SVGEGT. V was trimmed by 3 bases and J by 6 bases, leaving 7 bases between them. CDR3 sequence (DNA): TGTGCCAGCAGTTATTTGGGGGATACGCAGTATTTT. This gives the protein CASSYLGDTQYF.